The entry below gives a single T cell receptor beta chain sequence along with its context. The antigen remains unidentified. The PCR used 60 Vbeta and 13 Jbeta primers. Clones were read by immunoSEQ multiplex PCR, and TCRdb kept only the in-frame ones, dropping some. The repertoire holds under 150,000 clones, roughly two thirds seen once, with around 1.2% in the top ten. These data are taken from a study of cytomegalovirus exposure and HLA in healthy donors. Study-level findings and limits: In a later analysis, parvovirus B19, influenza, CMV and Epstein-Barr virus appeared linked to several top co-occurrence clusters. A list of 150 to 200 TCR beta chains associated with cytomegalovirus was given. It was likely that a cluster of highly shared sequence variants was a sequencing artifact. Sequences of the TCR beta chain were said to predict the HLA-A and HLA-B alleles of most subjects accurately.

This CDR3 spans 14 amino acids. The V gene's germline CDR1 is SGHNT and CDR2 YYREEE (reference sequence). V lost 4 bases and J lost 3; bases outside the gene matches: 5. This TCR came from a woman between 35 and 50 years old in good health and CMV-seronegative. The specimen was PBMCs. V is TRBV5-4 and J is TRBJ1-2, with 8 positions matching TRBD1. As DNA, the CDR3 is TGTGCCAGCAGCATCTCGACAGGGGACTATGGCTACACCTTC. Translation gives CASSISTGDYGYTF.